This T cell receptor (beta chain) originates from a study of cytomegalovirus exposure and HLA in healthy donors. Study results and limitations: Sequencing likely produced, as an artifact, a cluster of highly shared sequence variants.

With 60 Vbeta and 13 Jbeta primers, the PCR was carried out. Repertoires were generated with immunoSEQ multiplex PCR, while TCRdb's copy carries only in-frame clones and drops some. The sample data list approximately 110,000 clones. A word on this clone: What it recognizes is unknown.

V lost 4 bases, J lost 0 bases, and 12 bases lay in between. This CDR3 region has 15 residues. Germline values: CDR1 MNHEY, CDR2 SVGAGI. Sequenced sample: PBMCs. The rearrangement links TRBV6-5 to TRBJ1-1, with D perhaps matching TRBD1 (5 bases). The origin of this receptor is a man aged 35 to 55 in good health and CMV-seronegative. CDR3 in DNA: TGTGCCAGCAGTTCTCGACAGCCAGTGAACACTGAAGCTTTCTTT. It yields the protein CASSSRQPVNTEAFF.